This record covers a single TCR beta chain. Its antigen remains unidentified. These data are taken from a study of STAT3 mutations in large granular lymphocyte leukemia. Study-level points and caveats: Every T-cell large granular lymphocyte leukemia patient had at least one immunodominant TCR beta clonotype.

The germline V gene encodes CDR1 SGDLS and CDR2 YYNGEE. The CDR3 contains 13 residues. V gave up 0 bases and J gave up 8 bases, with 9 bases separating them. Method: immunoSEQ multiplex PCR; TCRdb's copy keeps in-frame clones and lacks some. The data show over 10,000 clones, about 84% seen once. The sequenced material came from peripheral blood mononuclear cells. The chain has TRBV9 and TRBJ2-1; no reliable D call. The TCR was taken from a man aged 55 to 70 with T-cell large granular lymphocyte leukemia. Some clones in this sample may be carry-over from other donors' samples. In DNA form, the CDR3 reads TGTGCCAGCAGCGTAGAGGTATGGGATGAGCAGTTCTTC. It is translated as CASSVEVWDEQFF.